The rows below give T cell receptor beta chains drawn from one sample of a study of cytomegalovirus exposure and HLA in healthy donors. The method was immunoSEQ multiplex PCR; TCRdb's version includes in-frame clones alone and lacks a portion of them. Of approximately 160,000 clones in the sample, 80% were seen once. The source material was PBMCs. Source of these receptors: a woman aged 50 to 65 in good health and CMV-seropositive. The CDR3 runs from the conserved cysteine through the conserved F or W. Expanded clones are given a class, and other clones once, few, many or no size at all.

v_gene	abundance	j_gene	CDR3aa
TRBV19	-	TRBJ1-2	CASSIIRGKLTGYTF
TRBV6-5	-	TRBJ1-6	CASSFPNSPLHF
TRBV12-2	-	TRBJ1-6	CASRPGQGGDNSPLHF
TRBV27	-	TRBJ2-1	CASSWGAGGSYNEQFF
TRBV5-6	-	TRBJ1-2	CASSPQGTGGSGYTF
TRBV6-4	-	TRBJ2-5	CASSPDYGETQYF
TRBV7-9	-	TRBJ2-2	CASSPTGRIPGELFF
TRBV30	-	TRBJ1-2	CAWSAPGTGKGYTF
TRBV28	-	TRBJ1-5	CASSRNQPQHF
TRBV12-5	few	TRBJ2-5	CASGPTGRFGETQYF
TRBV7-2	-	TRBJ2-7	CAGAGESRGEQYF
TRBV19	-	TRBJ2-3	CASRQGLSTDTQYF
TRBV6-6	-	TRBJ2-4	CASSSGGSKTIQYF
TRBV7-2	few	TRBJ2-7	CASSPGRGVNSYEQYF
TRBV18	-	TRBJ2-3	CASSPGGGTDTQYF
TRBV6-5	-	TRBJ2-5	CASSPRTGEQYF
TRBV6-1	-	TRBJ1-4	CASSPPSGSELFF
TRBV19	-	TRBJ2-1	CASSIAGQGDNEQFF
TRBV7-9	-	TRBJ1-2	CASSNLDYGYTF
TRBV2	few	TRBJ2-5	CASSELREEQYF
TRBV5-1	-	TRBJ2-5	CASSFLLPQETQYF
TRBV6-4	-	TRBJ1-5	CASSPQGGSQPQHF